This T cell receptor (beta chain) is from a study of OX40 agonist ivuxolimab in advanced cancers. Study-level background: Subjects had a mean age of about 60 years, with a range of about 23 to 90; just over 80% were male.

Note on this clone: Its antigen is currently unknown.

Notes on the study in general: Partly responding patients at 0.1-3.0 mg/kg showed some of the smallest clonal expansion.

Assay used: immunoSEQ multiplex PCR; TCRdb lists only in-frame clones, some missing. The sample records roughly 50,000 clones, about 86% being singletons. V lost 6 bases to trimming and J lost 4 bases; unmatched junction nucleotides: 3. The CDR3 loop spans 13 amino acids. CDR1 SNHLY and CDR2 FYNNEI come from the germline V gene. The V call is TRBV2, the J call TRBJ1-2; 9 nucleotides match TRBD1. This receptor was identified in an adult with an advanced solid tumor such as melanoma, head and neck, liver or kidney cancer. The sequenced sample was CD4+ or CD8+ T cells sorted from blood, obtained in a trial of the OX40 agonist ivuxolimab. Here the CDR3 DNA reads TGTGCCAGCAGCCAGGACAGGGGCTATGGCTACACCTTC. This encodes CASSQDRGYGYTF.